This T cell receptor (beta chain) was captured in a study of T cell responses to AZD1222 COVID-19 vaccine. Notes on the study in general: There were repertoire samples only from the period after the peak T cell response.

The CDR3 covers 17 residues. Trimming left V 5 bases short and J 4 bases short, with 21 bases between. Germline CDR1 reads SGHTA; CDR2 reads FQGNSA. Concerning this clone: What it binds is unknown.

Using immunoSEQ multiplex PCR, the repertoire was profiled, and TCRdb retains in-frame clones only, with some absent. Of under 200,000 clones in the sample, more than 85% were seen once. Sequenced material: peripheral blood, taken on day 0 of AZD1222 vaccination. The chain couples TRBV7-2 to TRBJ1-5; unclear D gene. This receptor was identified in an adult in good health. The CDR3 DNA reads as TGTGCCAGCAGCCCGGAAATTGGTGCCTATGGGAATCAGCCCCAGCATTTT. This encodes CASSPEIGAYGNQPQHF. Full variable domain (rest looked up from reference TRBV7-2 and TRBJ1-5): GAGVSQSPSNKVTEKGKDVELRCDPISGHTALYWYRQSLGQGLEFLIYFQGNSAPDKSGLPSDRFSAERTGGSVSTLTIQRTQQEDSAVYLCASSPEIGAYGNQPQHFGDGTRLSIL.